This T cell receptor beta chain was sequenced for a study of siplizumab effects on memory and regulatory T cells. The data were produced by immunoSEQ multiplex PCR, yet TCRdb's version contains in-frame clones alone and is incomplete. The table includes about 110,000 clones, 92% detected once. This CDR3 comprises 15 residues. Germline values: CDR1 SGHAT, CDR2 FQNNGV. Trimming took off 6 bases at V and 1 base at J, with 14 bases between the two ends. This clonotype was sampled from a human donor in good health. Material for sequencing was CD4+ T cells sorted from blood. The J gene is TRBJ2-3, the V gene TRBV11-2; D remains ambiguous. CDR3 sequence reads: CASRGLARRTDTQYF. The CDR3 coding sequence is TGTGCCAGCAGGGGCCTCGCCAGGCGCACAGATACGCAGTATTTT.